This T cell receptor (beta chain) stems from a study of PD-1 blockade in classical Hodgkin lymphoma. The CDR3 is 15 residues long. Germline lookup yields CDR1 GTSNPN and CDR2 SVGIG (reference sequence). Losses at the gene ends were 0 bases for V and 4 bases for J; bases not matched to a gene: 7. Time point described: cycle 4 day 1 (C4D1), after 6 weeks of nivolumab. Autologous stem cell transplantation was followed by relapse in every patient, and brentuximab vedotin exposure varied. The assay was immunoSEQ multiplex PCR, and TCRdb's table has in-frame clones only and misses some. Among some 100,000 clones listed, about 92% were seen once. Findings and caveats of the study: Baseline diversity resembling that of newly diagnosed patients was seen in complete responders.

On this clone: Its antigen is currently unknown.

V gene TRBV30 combines with J gene TRBJ2-3, with 7 bases matching TRBD2. The source is a human donor with classical Hodgkin lymphoma. The sequences come from peripheral blood mononuclear cells (PBMCs), collected before the fourth cycle of nivolumab. The CDR3 nucleotides read TGTGCCTGGAGTGTAGGACGGGGGGACGCAGATACGCAGTATTTT. The encoded protein is CAWSVGRGDADTQYF.